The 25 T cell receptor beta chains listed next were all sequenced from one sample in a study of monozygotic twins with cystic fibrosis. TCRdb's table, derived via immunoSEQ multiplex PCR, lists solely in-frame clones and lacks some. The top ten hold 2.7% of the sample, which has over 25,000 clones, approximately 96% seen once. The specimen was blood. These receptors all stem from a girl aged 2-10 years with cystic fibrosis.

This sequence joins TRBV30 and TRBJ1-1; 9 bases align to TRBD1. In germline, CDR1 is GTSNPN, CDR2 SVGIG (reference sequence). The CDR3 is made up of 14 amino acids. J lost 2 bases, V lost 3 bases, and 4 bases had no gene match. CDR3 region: CAWRGTGSNTEAFF. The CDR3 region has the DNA TGTGCCTGGAGGGGGACAGGGTCAAACACTGAAGCTTTCTTT.

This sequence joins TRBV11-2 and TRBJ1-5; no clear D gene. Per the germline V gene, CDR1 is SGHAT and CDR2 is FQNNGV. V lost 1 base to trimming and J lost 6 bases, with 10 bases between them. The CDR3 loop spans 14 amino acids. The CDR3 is CASSLAPAGQPQHF. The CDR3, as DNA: TGTGCCAGCAGCTTAGCTCCGGCGGGTCAGCCCCAGCATTTT. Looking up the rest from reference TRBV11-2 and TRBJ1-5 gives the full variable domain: EAGVAQSPRYKIIEKRQSVAFWCNPISGHATLYWYQQILGQGPKLLIQFQNNGVVDDSQLPKDRFSAERLKGVDSTLKIQPAKLEDSAVYLCASSLAPAGQPQHFGDGTRLSIL.

The DNA for the CDR3 is TGTGCCAGCAGCGTAGGTTCGGCGGCTACTAACTATGGCTACACCTTC. Amino acids: CASSVGSAATNYGYTF. J is TRBJ1-2 and V is TRBV9; the D is unclear. CDR3 size: 16 residues. Trimming left V 0 bases short and J 0 bases short, with 12 bases between. Germline V gene sequence: CDR1 SGDLS, CDR2 YYNGEE.

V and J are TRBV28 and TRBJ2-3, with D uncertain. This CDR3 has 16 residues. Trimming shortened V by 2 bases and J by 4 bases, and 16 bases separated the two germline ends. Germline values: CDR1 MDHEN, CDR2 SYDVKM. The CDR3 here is CASSLPGPAAPDTQYF. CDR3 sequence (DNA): TGTGCCAGCAGTTTACCGGGTCCCGCTGCTCCAGATACGCAGTATTTT.

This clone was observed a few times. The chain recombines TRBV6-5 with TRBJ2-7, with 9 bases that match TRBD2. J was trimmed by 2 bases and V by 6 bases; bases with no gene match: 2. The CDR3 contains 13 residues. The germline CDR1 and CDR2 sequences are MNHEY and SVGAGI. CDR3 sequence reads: CASRGLATYEQYF. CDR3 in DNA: TGTGCCAGCAGGGGACTAGCTACCTACGAGCAGTACTTC.

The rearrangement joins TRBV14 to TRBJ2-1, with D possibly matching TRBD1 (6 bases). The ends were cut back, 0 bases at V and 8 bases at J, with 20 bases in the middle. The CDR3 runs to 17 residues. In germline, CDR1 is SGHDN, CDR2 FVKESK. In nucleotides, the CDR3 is TGTGCCAGCAGCCAAGAGAGAGGGGGAATTAGTGTTGATGAGCAGTTCTTC. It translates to CASSQERGGISVDEQFF. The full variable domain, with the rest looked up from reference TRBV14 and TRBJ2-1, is EAGVTQFPSHSVIEKGQTVTLRCDPISGHDNLYWYRRVMGKEIKFLLHFVKESKQDESGMPNNRFLAERTGGTYSTLKVQPAELEDSGVYFCASSQERGGISVDEQFFGPGTRLTVL.

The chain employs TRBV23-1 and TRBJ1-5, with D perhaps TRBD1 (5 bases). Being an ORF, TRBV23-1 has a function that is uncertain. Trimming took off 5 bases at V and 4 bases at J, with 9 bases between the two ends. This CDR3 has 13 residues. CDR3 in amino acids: CASSRDGNQPQHF. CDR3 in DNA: TGCGCCAGCAGTAGGGACGGAAATCAGCCCCAGCATTTT.

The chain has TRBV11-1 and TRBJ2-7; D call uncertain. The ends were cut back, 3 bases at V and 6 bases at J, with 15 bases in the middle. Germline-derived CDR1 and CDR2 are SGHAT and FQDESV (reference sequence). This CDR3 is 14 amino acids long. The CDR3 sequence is CASSLSFPASEQYF. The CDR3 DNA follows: TGTGCCAGCAGCTTGAGTTTTCCCGCCTCCGAGCAGTACTTC.

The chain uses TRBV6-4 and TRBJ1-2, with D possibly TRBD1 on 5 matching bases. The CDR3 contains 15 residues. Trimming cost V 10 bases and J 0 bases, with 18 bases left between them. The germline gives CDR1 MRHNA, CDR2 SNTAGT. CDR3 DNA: TGTGCCACCGGCCGGGGGGGAGGGGCTAACTATGGCTACACCTTC. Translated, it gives CATGRGGGANYGYTF.

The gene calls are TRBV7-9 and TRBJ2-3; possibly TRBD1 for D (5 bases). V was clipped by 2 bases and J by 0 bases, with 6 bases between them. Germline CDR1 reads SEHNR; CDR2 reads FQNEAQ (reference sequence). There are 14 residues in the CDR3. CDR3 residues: CASSLRQSTDTQYF. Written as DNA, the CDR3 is TGTGCCAGCAGCTTACGACAGAGCACAGATACGCAGTATTTT.

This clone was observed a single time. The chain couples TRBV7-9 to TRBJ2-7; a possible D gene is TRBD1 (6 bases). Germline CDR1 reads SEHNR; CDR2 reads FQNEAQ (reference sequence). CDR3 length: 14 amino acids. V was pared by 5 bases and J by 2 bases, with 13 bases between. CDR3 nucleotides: TGTGCCAGCAGCCTACTCGGACAGACCTACGAGCAGTACTTC. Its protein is CASSLLGQTYEQYF.

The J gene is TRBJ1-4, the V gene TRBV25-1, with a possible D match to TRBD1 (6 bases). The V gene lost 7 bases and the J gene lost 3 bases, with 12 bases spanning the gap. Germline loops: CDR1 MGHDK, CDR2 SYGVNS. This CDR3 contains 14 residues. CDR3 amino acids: CASNRGGPNEKLFF. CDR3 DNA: TGTGCCAGCAACCGGGGGGGCCCTAATGAAAAACTGTTTTTT. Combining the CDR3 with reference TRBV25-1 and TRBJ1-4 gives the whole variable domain EADIYQTPRYLVIGTGKKITLECSQTMGHDKMYWYQQDPGMELHLIHYSYGVNSTEKGDLSSESTVSRIRTEHFPLTLESARPSHTSQYLCASNRGGPNEKLFFGSGTQLSVL.

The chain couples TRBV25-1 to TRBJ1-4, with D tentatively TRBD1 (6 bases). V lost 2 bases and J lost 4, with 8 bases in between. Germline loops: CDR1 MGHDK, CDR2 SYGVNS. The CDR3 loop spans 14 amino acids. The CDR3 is CASSERQVNEKLFF. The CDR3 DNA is TGTGCCAGCAGTGAACGACAGGTTAATGAAAAACTGTTTTTT.

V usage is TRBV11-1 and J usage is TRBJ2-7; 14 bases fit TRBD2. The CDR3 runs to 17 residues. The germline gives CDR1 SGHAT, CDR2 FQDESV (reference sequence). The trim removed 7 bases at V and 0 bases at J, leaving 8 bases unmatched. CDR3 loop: CASKETSGRGGSYEQYF. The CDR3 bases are TGTGCCAGCAAGGAGACTAGCGGGAGGGGAGGCTCCTACGAGCAGTACTTC.

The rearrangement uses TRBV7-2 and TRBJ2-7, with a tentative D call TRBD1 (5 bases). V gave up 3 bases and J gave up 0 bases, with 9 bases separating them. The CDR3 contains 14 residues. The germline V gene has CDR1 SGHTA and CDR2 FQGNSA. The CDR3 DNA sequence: TGTGCCAGCAGCTTCGGACAAATCTCCTACGAGCAGTACTTC. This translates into CASSFGQISYEQYF.

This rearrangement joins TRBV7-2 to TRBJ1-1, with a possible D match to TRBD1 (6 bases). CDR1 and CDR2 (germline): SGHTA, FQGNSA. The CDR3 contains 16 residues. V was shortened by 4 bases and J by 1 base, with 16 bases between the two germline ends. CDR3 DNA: TGTGCCAGCAGCTCCCCTAGGGGGGCGGCGAACACTGAAGCTTTCTTT. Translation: CASSSPRGAANTEAFF.

DNA of the CDR3: TGTGCCAGCAGCTTCAGTTATGGCTACACCTTC. This sequence encodes CASSFSYGYTF. The rearrangement links TRBV7-2 to TRBJ1-2; D is unclear. Germline CDR1 and CDR2: SGHTA and FQGNSA. There are 11 residues in the CDR3. Trimming took off 3 bases at V and 5 bases at J, with 4 bases between the two ends.

The CDR3 sequence: CASSYDRGQPQHF. The CDR3 DNA reads TGTGCCAGCAGCTACGACAGGGGTCAGCCCCAGCATTTT. The chain is built from TRBV7-9 and TRBJ1-5; 8 bases are a match to TRBD1. Per the germline V gene, CDR1 is SEHNR and CDR2 is FQNEAQ (reference sequence). Trimming cost V 4 bases and J 6 bases; bases outside gene matches: 2. This CDR3 is built from 13 residues.

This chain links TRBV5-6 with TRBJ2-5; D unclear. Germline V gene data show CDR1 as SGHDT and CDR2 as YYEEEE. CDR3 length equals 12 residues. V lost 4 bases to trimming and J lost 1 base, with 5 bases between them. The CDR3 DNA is TGTGCCAGCAGCCACCCCCAAGAGACCCAGTACTTC. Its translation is CASSHPQETQYF. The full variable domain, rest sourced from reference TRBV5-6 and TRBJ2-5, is DAGVTQSPTHLIKTRGQQVTLRCSPKSGHDTVSWYQQALGQGPQFIFQYYEEEERQRGNFPDRFSGHQFPNYSSELNVNALLLGDSALYLCASSHPQETQYFGPGTRLLVL.

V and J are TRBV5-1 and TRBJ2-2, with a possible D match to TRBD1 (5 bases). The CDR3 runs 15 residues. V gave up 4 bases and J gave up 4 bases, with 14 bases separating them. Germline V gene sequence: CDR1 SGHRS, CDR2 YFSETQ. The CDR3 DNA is TGCGCCAGCAGCACACAGCAGGGTCCCACCGGGGAGCTGTTTTTT. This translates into CASSTQQGPTGELFF.

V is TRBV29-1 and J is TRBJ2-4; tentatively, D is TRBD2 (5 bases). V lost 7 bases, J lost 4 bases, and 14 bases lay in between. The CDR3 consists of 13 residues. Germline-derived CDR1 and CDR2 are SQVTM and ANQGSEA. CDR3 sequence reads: CSAGVQPKNIQYF. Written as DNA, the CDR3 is TGCAGCGCCGGGGTACAGCCAAAAAACATTCAGTACTTC.

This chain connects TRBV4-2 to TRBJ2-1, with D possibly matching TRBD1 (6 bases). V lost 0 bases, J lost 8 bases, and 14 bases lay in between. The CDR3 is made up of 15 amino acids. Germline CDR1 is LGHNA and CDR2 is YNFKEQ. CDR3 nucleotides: TGTGCCAGCAGCCAAGAAACACAGGGTCAAGATGAGCAGTTCTTC. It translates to CASSQETQGQDEQFF.

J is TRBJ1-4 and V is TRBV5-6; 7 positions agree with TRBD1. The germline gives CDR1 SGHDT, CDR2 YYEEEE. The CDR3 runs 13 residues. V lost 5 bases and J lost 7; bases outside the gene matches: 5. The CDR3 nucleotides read TGTGCCAGCAGTTCAGGGGGAGGTGAAAAACTGTTTTTT. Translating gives CASSSGGGEKLFF.

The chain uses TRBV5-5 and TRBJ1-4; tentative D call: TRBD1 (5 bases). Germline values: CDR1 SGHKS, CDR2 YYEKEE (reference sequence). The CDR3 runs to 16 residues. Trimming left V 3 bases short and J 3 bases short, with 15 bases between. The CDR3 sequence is CASSSPWGTANEKLFF. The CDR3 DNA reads TGTGCCAGCAGCTCACCTTGGGGGACGGCTAATGAAAAACTGTTTTTT.

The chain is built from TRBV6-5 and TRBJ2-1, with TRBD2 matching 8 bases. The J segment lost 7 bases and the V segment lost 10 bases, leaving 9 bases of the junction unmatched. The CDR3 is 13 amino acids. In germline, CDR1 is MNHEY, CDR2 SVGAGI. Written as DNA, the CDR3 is TGTGCCACTGCGGGGGGCCCCTGGAATGAGCAGTTCTTC. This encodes CATAGGPWNEQFF.